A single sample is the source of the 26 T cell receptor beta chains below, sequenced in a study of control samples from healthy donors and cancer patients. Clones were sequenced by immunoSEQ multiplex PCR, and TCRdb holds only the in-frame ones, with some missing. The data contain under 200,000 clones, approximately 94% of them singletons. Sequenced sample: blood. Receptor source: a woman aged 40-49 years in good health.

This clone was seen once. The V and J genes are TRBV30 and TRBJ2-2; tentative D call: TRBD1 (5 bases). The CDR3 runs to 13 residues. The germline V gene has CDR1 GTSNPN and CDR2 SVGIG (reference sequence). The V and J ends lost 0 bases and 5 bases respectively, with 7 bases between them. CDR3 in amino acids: CAWSVQATGELFF. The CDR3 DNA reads TGTGCCTGGAGTGTACAGGCTACCGGGGAGCTGTTTTTT.

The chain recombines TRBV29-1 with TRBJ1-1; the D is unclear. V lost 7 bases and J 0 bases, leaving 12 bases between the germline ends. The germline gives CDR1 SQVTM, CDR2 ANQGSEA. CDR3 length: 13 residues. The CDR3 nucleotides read TGCAGCGCGACTGGACCGTTGAACACTGAAGCTTTCTTT. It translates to CSATGPLNTEAFF.

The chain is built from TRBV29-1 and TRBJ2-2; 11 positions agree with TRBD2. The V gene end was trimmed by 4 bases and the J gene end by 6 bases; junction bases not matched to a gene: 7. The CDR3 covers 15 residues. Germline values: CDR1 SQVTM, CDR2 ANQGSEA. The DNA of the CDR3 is TGCAGCGTTGGCAGAACTAGCGGGGGAGCCGGGGAGCTGTTTTTT. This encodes CSVGRTSGGAGELFF.

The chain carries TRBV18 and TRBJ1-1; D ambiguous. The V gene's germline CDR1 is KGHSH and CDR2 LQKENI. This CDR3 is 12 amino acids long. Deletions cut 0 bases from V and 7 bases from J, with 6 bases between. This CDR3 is CASSPPVGEAFF. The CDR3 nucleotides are TGTGCCAGCTCACCACCTGTAGGTGAAGCTTTCTTT.

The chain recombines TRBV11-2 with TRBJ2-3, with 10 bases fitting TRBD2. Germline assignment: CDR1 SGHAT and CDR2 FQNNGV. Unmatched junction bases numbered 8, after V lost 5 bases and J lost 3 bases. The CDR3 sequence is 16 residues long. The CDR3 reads CASSLSGRGRTDTQYF. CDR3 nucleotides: TGTGCCAGCAGCCTCAGCGGGAGGGGTCGAACAGATACGCAGTATTTT.

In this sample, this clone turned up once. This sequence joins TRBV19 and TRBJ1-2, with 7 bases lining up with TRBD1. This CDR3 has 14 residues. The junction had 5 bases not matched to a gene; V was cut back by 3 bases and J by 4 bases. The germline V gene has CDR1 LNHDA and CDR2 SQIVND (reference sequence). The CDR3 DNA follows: TGTGCCAGTAGTATCTTCCAGGGGGGCTATGGCTACACCTTC. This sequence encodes CASSIFQGGYGYTF.

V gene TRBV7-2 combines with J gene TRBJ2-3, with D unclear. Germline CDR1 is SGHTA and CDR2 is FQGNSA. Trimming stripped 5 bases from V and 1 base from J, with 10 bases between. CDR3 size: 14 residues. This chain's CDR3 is CASSPSPGTDTQYF. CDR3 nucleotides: TGTGCCAGCAGCCCCTCCCCGGGCACAGATACGCAGTATTTT.

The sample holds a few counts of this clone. Written as DNA, the CDR3 is TGTGCCAGCAGTTATTGGGGCTATGGCTACACCTTC. Translating gives CASSYWGYGYTF. The chain employs TRBV6-5 and TRBJ1-2; D uncertain. The CDR3 spans 12 residues. V shed 3 bases and J shed 4 bases, with 6 bases lying between them. Looked up from germline, CDR1 is MNHEY and CDR2 is SVGAGI.

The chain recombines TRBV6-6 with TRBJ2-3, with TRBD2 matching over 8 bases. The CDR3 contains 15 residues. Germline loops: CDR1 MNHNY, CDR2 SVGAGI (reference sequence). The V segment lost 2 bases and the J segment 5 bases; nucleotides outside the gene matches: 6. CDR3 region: CASSYGAGAGDTQYF. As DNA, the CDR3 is TGTGCCAGCAGTTACGGAGCGGGGGCGGGAGATACGCAGTATTTT.

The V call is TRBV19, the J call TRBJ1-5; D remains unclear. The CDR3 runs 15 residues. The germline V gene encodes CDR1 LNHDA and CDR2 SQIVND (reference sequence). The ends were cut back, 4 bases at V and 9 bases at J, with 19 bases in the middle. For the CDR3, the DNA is TGTGCCAGTAGTAAACAATCCCAGGCACAAGGGCCCCAGCATTTT. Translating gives CASSKQSQAQGPQHF.

The CDR3 DNA sequence: TGTGCCAGCAGTTTAAGGCAGAGCTCACCCCTCCACTTT. It translates to CASSLRQSSPLHF. The V gene is TRBV12-3 or TRBV12-4, the J gene TRBJ1-6; D unclear. This CDR3 region has 13 residues. Trimming took 2 bases from V and 10 from J, leaving 9 bases between them.

CDR3 in DNA: TGTGCCAGCAGCCTCGGACACCACTCTGGAAACACCATATATTTT. Amino acids: CASSLGHHSGNTIYF. The chain joins TRBV9 to TRBJ1-3, with D possibly being TRBD1 (5 bases). The germline CDR1 and CDR2 sequences are SGDLS and YYNGEE. The V and J ends lost 4 bases and 0 bases respectively, with 11 bases between them. The CDR3 has 15 amino acids.

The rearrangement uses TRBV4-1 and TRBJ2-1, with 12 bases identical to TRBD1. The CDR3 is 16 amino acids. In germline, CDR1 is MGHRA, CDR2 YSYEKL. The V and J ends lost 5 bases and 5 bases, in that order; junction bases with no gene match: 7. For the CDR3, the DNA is TGCGCCAGCAGCGGGGGACAGGGGGCGCCCAACAATGAGCAGTTCTTC. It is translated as CASSGGQGAPNNEQFF.

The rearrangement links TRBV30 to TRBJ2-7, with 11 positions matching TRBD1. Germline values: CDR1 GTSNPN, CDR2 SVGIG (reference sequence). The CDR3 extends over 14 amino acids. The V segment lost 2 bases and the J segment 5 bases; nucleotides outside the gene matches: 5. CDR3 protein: CAWSWTGGGDEQYF. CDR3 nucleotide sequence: TGTGCCTGGAGTTGGACAGGGGGCGGGGACGAGCAGTACTTC. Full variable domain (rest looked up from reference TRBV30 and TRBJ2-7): SQTIHQWPATLVQPVGSPLSLECTVEGTSNPNLYWYRQAAGRGLQLLFYSVGIGQISSEVPQNLSASRPQDRQFILSSKKLLLSDSGFYLCAWSWTGGGDEQYFGPGTRLTVT.

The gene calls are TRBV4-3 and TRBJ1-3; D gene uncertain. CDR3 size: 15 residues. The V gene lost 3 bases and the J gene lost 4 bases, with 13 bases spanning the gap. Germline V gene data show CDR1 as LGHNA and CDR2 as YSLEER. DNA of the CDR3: TGCGCCAGCAGCCAGGGCGGATGGAGAGGAAACACCATATATTTT. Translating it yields CASSQGGWRGNTIYF.

In DNA form, the CDR3 reads TGCGCCAGCAGCTTGGACGGATCTAACTATGGCTACACCTTC. Its protein product is CASSLDGSNYGYTF. V gene TRBV5-1 combines with J gene TRBJ1-2; no clear D. Looked up from germline, CDR1 is SGHRS and CDR2 is YFSETQ. CDR3 length equals 14 residues. V was pared by 0 bases and J by 0 bases, with 6 bases between.

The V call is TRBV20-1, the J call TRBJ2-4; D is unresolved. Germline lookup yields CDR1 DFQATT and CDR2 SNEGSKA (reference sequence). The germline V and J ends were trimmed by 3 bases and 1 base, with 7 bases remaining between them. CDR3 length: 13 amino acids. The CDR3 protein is CSASASAKNIQYF. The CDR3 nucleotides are TGCAGTGCTAGTGCTAGTGCCAAAAACATTCAGTACTTC.

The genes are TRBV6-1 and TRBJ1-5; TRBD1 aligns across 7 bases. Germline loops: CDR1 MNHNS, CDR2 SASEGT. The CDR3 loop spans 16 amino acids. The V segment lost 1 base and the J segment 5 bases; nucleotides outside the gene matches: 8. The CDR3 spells CASSEGQGAGYQPQHF. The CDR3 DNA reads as TGTGCCAGCAGTGAAGGACAGGGTGCTGGTTATCAGCCCCAGCATTTT.

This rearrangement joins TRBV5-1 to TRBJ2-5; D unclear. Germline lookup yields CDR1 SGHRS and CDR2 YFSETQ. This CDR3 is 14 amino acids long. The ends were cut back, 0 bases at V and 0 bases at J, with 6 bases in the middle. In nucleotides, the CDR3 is TGCGCCAGCAGCTTGGGACGGAACCAAGAGACCCAGTACTTC. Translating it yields CASSLGRNQETQYF. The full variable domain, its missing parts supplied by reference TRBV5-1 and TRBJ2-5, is KAGVTQTPRYLIKTRGQQVTLSCSPISGHRSVSWYQQTPGQGLQFLFEYFSETQRNKGNFPGRFSGRQFSNSRSEMNVSTLELGDSALYLCASSLGRNQETQYFGPGTRLLVL.

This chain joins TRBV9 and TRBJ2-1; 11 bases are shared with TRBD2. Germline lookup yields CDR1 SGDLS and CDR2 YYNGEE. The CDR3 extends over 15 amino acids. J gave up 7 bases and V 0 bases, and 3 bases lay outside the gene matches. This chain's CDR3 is CASSVVAGGDNEQFF. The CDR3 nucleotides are TGTGCCAGCAGCGTAGTAGCGGGAGGGGATAATGAGCAGTTCTTC. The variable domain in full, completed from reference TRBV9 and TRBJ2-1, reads DSGVTQTPKHLITATGQRVTLRCSPRSGDLSVYWYQQSLDQGLQFLIQYYNGEERAKGNILERFSAQQFPDLHSELNLSSLELGDSALYFCASSVVAGGDNEQFFGPGTRLTVL.

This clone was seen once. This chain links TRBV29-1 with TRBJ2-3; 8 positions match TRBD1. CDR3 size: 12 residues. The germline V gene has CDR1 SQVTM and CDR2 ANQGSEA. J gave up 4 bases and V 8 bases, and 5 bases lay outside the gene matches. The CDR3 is CSLRQGPDTQYF. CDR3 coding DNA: TGCAGCCTAAGACAGGGGCCAGATACGCAGTATTTT.

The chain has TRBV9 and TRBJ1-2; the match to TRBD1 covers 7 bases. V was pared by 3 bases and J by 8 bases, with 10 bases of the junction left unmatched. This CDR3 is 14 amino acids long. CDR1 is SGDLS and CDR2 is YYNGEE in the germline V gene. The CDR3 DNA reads TGTGCCAGCAGCGCAGGAGGGGGCGTGAGGGGCTACACCTTC. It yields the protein CASSAGGGVRGYTF. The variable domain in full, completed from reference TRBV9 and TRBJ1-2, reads DSGVTQTPKHLITATGQRVTLRCSPRSGDLSVYWYQQSLDQGLQFLIQYYNGEERAKGNILERFSAQQFPDLHSELNLSSLELGDSALYFCASSAGGGVRGYTFGSGTRLTVV.

CDR3 in amino acids: CASSESGRHGELFF. CDR3 sequence (DNA): TGTGCCAGCAGCGAAAGCGGGAGACACGGGGAGCTGTTTTTT. The rearrangement links TRBV9 to TRBJ2-2; 8 bases agree with TRBD2. This CDR3 spans 14 amino acids. Germline assignment: CDR1 SGDLS and CDR2 YYNGEE. V lost 3 bases and J lost 7; bases outside the gene matches: 5.

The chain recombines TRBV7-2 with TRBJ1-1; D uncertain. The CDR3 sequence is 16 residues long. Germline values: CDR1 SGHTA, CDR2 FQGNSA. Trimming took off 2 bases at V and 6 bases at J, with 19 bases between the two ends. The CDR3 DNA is TGTGCCAGCAGCTTAAATTCCCTCCGGGCCGCCCCTGAAGCTTTCTTT. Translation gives CASSLNSLRAAPEAFF.

CDR3 loop: CASSKDRYQETQYF. In DNA, the CDR3 is TGTGCCAGCAGTAAGGACAGATACCAAGAGACCCAGTACTTC. This rearrangement joins TRBV6-5 to TRBJ2-5, with D possibly TRBD1 on 6 matching bases. Trimming removed 5 bases at V and 0 bases at J, with 10 bases between. This CDR3 is 14 amino acids long. Germline V gives CDR1 MNHEY, CDR2 SVGAGI.

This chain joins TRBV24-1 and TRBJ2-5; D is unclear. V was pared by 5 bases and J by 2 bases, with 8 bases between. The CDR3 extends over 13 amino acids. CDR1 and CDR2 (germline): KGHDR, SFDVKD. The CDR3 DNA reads TGTGCCACCAGTGCCGTCGGACAAGAGACCCAGTACTTC. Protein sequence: CATSAVGQETQYF.